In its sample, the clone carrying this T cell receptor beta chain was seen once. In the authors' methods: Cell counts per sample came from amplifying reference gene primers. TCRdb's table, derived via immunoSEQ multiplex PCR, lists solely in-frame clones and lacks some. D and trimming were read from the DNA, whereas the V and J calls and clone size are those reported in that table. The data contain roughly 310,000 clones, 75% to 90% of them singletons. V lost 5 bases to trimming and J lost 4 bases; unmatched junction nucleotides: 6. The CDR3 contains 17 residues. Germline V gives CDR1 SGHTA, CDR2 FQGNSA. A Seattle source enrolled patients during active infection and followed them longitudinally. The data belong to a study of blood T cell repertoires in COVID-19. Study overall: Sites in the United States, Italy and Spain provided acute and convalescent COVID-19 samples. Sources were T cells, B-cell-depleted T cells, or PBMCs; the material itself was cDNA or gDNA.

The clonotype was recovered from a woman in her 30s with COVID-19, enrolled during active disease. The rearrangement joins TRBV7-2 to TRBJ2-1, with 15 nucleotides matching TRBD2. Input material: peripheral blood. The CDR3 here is CASSPWTSGRGYNEQFF. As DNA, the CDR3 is TGTGCCAGCAGCCCCTGGACTAGCGGGAGGGGTTACAATGAGCAGTTCTTC.